This entry is about one T cell receptor (beta chain). No antigen is known for it. The data were obtained in a study of cytomegalovirus exposure and HLA in healthy donors. In the study overall: A prior study identified 117 million unique TCR beta sequences from roughly 170 million T cells. Among about 380 genotyped donors, around 81% fell in the Caucasian-associated ancestry cluster. General observations from the study: No immune exposure information besides CMV serostatus was available.

Trimming pared 1 base from V and 0 bases from J, leaving 13 bases between. Germline values: CDR1 SQVTM, CDR2 ANQGSEA. This CDR3 region has 15 residues. Use of 60 Vbeta and 13 Jbeta primers characterized the PCR. Per the authors' pipeline: As a later analysis found, there were around 86 million unique TCR beta chains, of which 8.5 million to 13 million were shared. The data were produced by immunoSEQ multiplex PCR, yet TCRdb's version contains in-frame clones alone and is incomplete. V, J and clone size derive from that table, while D and trimming were established from the DNA sequence. This sample has about 150,000 clones; about three quarters occur once, and the top ten carry 3% to 4%.

V and J are TRBV29-1 and TRBJ2-7, with D perhaps TRBD1 (6 bases). This sequence originates from a woman aged 40 to 55 in good health and CMV-seronegative. The sample taken for sequencing was PBMCs. CDR3 sequence: CSVEVGRGGSYEQYF. The CDR3 coding sequence is TGCAGCGTTGAAGTTGGTAGAGGGGGCTCCTACGAGCAGTACTTC.